This TCR beta chain comes out of a study of CD8 T cells in ankylosing spondylitis. Study results and caveats: Previous work reported some of these motif variants in the synovial fluid and blood of reactive arthritis. There was reportedly significant enrichment of clones that were disease-linked in matched ankylosing spondylitis synovial fluid. Disease-linked clones, CD8+, were relatively rare in peripheral blood.

Per germline, CDR1 LGHDT and CDR2 YNNKEL (reference sequence). Trimming removed 2 bases at V and 4 bases at J, with 8 bases between. The CDR3 runs 14 residues. In making TCR beta libraries, quantitative 5'-RACE with molecular barcodes was used. A single record per CDR3 protein comes from TCRdb applying MiXCR to the 5' RACE reads. The top ten clones hold 7.5% to 10% of a sample with roughly 48,000 distinct CDR3 sequences, about 7.8% of them seen once. At least ten counts were recorded for this clonotype. Its specificity is unknown. The chain recombines TRBV3-1 with TRBJ1-4; weak D call: TRBD1 (6 bases). The clonotype comes from a female donor with ankylosing spondylitis or in good health (not recorded which). Material for sequencing was blood, either unsorted or a sorted T cell fraction (not recorded which). CDR3 region: CASSQPGHNEKLFF. The CDR3 DNA reads TGTGCCAGCAGCCAACCGGGACATAATGAAAAACTGTTTTTT.